This paragraph covers one T cell receptor (beta chain) sequence. What it binds is not known. TCRdb reanalysed the reads using MiXCR and keeps one entry per CDR3 protein. The table shows 43,000 or so distinct CDR3 sequences, with 15% to 25% occurring only once. This entry is derived from a study of T cell repertoires in cytomegalovirus infection. Overall study findings and caveats: Summed frequency of shared TCR beta families picked out CMV carriers who also had the relevant HLA. CMV-specific TCR beta clonotypes restricted by HLA-C were the ones dominating the ex vivo response.

The V segment lost 5 bases and the J segment 0 bases; nucleotides outside the gene matches: 6. Germline V gene data show CDR1 as SGHTA and CDR2 as FQGNSA. This CDR3 has 15 residues. The rearrangement uses TRBV7-2 and TRBJ1-2, with TRBD1 matching over 7 bases. The TCR originated in a human donor in good health (CMV status not recorded). Some clones in this sample may be carry-over from other donors' samples. Material: CD8+ T cells from cultured PBMCs, obtained from culture after CMV antigen stimulation. The CDR3 loop reads CASSPPGQSNYGYTF. DNA for the CDR3: TGTGCCAGCAGCCCACCGGGACAGTCTAACTATGGCTACACCTTC.